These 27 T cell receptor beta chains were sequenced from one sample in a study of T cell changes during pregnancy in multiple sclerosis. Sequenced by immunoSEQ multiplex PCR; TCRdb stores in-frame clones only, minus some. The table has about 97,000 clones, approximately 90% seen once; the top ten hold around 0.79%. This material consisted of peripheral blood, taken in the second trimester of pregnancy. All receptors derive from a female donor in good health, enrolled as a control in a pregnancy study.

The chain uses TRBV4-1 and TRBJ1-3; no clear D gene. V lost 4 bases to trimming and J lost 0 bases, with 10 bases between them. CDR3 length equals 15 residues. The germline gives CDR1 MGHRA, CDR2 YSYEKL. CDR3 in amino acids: CASSPDWSSGNTIYF. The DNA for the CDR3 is TGCGCCAGCAGCCCGGACTGGAGCTCTGGAAACACCATATATTTT.

CDR3 nucleotide sequence: TGTGCCAGCAGCGTATTTGATCTAGCGGGAGGGAATGAGCAGTTCTTC. Its protein is CASSVFDLAGGNEQFF. The genes are TRBV9 and TRBJ2-1; 12 bases are shared with TRBD2. J lost 7 bases, V lost 1 base, and 6 bases had no gene match. CDR3 length: 16 amino acids. The germline V gene has CDR1 SGDLS and CDR2 YYNGEE.

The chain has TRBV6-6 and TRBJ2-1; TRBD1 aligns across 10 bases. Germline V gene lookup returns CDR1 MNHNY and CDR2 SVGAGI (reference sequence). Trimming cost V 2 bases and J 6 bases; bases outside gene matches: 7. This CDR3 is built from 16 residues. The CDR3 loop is CASSYSPGQGLNEQFF. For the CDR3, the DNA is TGTGCCAGCAGTTACAGCCCGGGACAGGGGCTCAATGAGCAGTTCTTC.

DNA for the CDR3: TGTGCCAGTAGTGGCGGCTTGAACAGGGGCAGAGAGCAGTACTTC. It encodes CASSGGLNRGREQYF. The gene calls are TRBV19 and TRBJ2-7; TRBD1 matches at 7 bases. CDR1 is LNHDA, CDR2 SQIVND, per germline (reference sequence). This CDR3 spans 15 amino acids. Trimming took 5 bases from V and 7 from J; bases not matched to a gene: 14. Together with reference TRBV19 and TRBJ2-7, the CDR3 gives the full variable domain: DGGITQSPKYLFRKEGQNVTLSCEQNLNHDAMYWYRQDPGQGLRLIYYSQIVNDFQKGDIAEGYSVSREKKESFPLTVTSAQKNPTAFYLCASSGGLNRGREQYFGPGTRLTVT.

CDR3 protein: CASSGGLANEQFF. The DNA of the CDR3 is TGCGCCAGCAGCGGGGGACTAGCCAATGAGCAGTTCTTC. The chain recombines TRBV5-1 with TRBJ2-1, with 9 bases identical to TRBD2. Germline V gene lookup returns CDR1 SGHRS and CDR2 YFSETQ. This CDR3 has 13 residues. V lost 4 bases and J lost 6; bases outside the gene matches: 2.

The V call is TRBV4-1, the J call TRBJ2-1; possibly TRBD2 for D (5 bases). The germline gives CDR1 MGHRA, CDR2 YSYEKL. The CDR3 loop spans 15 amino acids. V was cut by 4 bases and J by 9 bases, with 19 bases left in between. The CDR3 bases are TGCGCCAGCAGCCCCCCAAGGGAGCTTTATAGTGAGCAGTTCTTC. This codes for CASSPPRELYSEQFF.

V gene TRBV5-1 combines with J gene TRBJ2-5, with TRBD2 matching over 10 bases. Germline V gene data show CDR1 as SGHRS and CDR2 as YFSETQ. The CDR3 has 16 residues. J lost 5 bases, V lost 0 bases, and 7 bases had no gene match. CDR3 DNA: TGCGCCAGCAGCTTGGCGGCTAGCGGGAGCCTGGAGACCCAGTACTTC. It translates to CASSLAASGSLETQYF.

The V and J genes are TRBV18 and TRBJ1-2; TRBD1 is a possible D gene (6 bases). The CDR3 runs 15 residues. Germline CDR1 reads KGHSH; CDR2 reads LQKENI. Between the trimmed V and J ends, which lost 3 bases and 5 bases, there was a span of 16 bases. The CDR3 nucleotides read TGTGCCAGCTCACCCGCGGGCAGACAGGCGTATGGCTACACCTTC. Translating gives CASSPAGRQAYGYTF.

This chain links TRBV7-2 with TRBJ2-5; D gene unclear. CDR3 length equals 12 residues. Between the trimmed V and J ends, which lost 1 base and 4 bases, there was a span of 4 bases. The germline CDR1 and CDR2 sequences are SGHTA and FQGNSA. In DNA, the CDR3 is TGTGCCAGCAGCTTAGGCGTAGAGACCCAGTACTTC. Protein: CASSLGVETQYF.

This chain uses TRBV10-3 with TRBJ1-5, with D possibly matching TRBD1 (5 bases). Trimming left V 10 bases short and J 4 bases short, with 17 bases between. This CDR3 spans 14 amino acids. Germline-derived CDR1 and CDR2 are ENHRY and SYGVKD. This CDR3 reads CATTAGGDNQPQHF. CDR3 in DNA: TGTGCCACTACGGCCGGGGGAGATAATCAGCCCCAGCATTTT.

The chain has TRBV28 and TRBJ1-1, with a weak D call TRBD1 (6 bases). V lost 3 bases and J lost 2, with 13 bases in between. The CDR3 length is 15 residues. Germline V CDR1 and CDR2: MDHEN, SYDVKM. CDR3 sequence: CASSLGQGINTEAFF. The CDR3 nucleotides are TGTGCCAGCAGTTTGGGGCAGGGGATAAACACTGAAGCTTTCTTT.

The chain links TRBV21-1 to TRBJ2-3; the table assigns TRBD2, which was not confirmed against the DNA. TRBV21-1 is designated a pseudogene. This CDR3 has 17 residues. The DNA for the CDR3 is TGTGCCAGCAGCAAAGAGAGGAGAGGCGCTAGCACAGATACGCAGTATTTT. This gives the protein CASSKERRGASTDTQYF.

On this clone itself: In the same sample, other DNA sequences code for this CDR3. The CDR3 spells CASSQGDRATNEKLFF. The CDR3 DNA reads as TGCGCCAGCAGCCAAGGGGACAGAGCAACTAATGAAAAACTGTTTTTT. The chain carries TRBV4-1 and TRBJ1-4; 7 nucleotides line up with TRBD1. CDR1 and CDR2 from the germline V gene are MGHRA and YSYEKL. The V and J ends lost 1 base and 0 bases, in that order; junction bases with no gene match: 2. CDR3 length equals 16 residues.

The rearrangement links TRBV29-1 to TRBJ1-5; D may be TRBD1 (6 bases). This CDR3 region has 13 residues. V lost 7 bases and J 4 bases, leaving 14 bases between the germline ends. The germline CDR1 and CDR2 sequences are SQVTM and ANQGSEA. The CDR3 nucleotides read TGCAGCGCATGGACCACAGGGAATCAGCCCCAGCATTTT. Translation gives CSAWTTGNQPQHF.

The CDR3 nucleotides read TGTGCCAGCTCACCATCCGGGTGGGAGCCCCAGCATTTT. Its protein product is CASSPSGWEPQHF. The V call is TRBV18, the J call TRBJ1-5; no clear D. Looked up from germline, CDR1 is KGHSH and CDR2 is LQKENI. The CDR3 contains 13 residues. V lost 2 bases to trimming and J lost 8 bases, with 10 bases between them.

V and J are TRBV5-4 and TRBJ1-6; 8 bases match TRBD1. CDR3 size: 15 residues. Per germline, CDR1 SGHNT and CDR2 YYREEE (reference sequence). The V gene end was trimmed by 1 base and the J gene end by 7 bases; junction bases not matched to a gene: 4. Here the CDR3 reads CASSLSNRGNSPLHF. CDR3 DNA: TGTGCCAGCAGCTTGTCGAACAGGGGGAATTCACCCCTCCACTTT.

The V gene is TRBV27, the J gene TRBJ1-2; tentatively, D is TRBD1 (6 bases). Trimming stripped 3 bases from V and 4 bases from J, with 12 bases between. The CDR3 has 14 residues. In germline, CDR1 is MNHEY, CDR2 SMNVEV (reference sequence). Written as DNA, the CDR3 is TGTGCCAGCAGTTTTACGTCAGGGGCCTATGGCTACACCTTC. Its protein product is CASSFTSGAYGYTF.

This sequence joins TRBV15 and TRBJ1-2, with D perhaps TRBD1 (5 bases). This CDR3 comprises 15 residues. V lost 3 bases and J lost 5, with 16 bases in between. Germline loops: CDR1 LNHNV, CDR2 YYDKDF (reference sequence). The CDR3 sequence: CATSSVEEGLYGYTF. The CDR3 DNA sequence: TGTGCCACCAGCAGCGTGGAGGAGGGGCTTTATGGCTACACCTTC.

CDR3 bases: TGTGCCAGCAGCTTATCACAGGGTTACTACGAGCAGTACTTC. Translating gives CASSLSQGYYEQYF. The chain is built from TRBV7-9 and TRBJ2-7; TRBD1 might be the D (6 bases). The CDR3 is 14 residues long. In germline, CDR1 is SEHNR, CDR2 FQNEAQ (reference sequence). V shed 2 bases and J shed 3 bases, with 11 bases lying between them.

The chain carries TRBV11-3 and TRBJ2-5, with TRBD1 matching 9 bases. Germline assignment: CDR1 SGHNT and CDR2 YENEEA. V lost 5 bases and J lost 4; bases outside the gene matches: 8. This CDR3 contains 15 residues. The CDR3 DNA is TGTGCCAGCAGCCCCGGACAGGGGATCGTAGAGACCCAGTACTTC. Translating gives CASSPGQGIVETQYF.

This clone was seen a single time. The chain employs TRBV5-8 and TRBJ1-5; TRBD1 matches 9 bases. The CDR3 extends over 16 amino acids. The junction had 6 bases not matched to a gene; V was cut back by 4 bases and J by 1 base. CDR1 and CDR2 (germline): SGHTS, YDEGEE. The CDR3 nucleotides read TGTGCCAGCAGCGGAGGGACAGGGACGAGCAATCAGCCCCAGCATTTT. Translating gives CASSGGTGTSNQPQHF.

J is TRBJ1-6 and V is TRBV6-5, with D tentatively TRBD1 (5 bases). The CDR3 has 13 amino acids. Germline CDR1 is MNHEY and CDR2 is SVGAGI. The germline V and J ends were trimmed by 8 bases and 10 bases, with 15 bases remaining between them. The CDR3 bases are TGTGCCAGCTCCCGCGCAGGGAGGTCACCCCTCCACTTT. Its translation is CASSRAGRSPLHF.

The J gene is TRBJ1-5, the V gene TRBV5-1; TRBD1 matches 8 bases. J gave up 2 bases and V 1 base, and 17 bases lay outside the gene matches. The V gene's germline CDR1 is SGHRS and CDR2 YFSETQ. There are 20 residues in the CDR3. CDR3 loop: CASSLRPRTGQGGGNQPQHF. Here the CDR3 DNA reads TGCGCCAGCAGCTTGCGCCCAAGGACAGGGCAGGGTGGTGGCAATCAGCCCCAGCATTTT.

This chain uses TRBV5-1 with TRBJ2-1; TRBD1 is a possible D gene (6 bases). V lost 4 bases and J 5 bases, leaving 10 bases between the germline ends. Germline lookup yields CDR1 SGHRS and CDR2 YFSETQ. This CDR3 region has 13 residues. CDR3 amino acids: CASSPTGNNEQFF. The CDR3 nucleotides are TGCGCCAGCAGCCCCACAGGGAACAATGAGCAGTTCTTC. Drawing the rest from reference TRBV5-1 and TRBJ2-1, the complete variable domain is KAGVTQTPRYLIKTRGQQVTLSCSPISGHRSVSWYQQTPGQGLQFLFEYFSETQRNKGNFPGRFSGRQFSNSRSEMNVSTLELGDSALYLCASSPTGNNEQFFGPGTRLTVL.

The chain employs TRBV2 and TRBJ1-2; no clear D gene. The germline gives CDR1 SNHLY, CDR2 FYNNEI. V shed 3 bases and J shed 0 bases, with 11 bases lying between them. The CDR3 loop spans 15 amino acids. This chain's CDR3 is CASSERVIANYGYTF. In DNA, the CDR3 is TGTGCCAGCAGTGAGCGGGTCATAGCTAACTATGGCTACACCTTC.

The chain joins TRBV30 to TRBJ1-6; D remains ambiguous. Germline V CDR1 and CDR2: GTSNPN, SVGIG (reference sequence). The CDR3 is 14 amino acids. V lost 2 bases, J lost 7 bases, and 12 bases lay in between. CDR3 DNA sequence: TGTGCCTGGAGTCCCCCTCCCGGGAATTCACCCCTCCACTTT. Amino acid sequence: CAWSPPPGNSPLHF. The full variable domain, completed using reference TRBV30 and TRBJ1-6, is SQTIHQWPATLVQPVGSPLSLECTVEGTSNPNLYWYRQAAGRGLQLLFYSVGIGQISSEVPQNLSASRPQDRQFILSSKKLLLSDSGFYLCAWSPPPGNSPLHFGNGTRLTVT.

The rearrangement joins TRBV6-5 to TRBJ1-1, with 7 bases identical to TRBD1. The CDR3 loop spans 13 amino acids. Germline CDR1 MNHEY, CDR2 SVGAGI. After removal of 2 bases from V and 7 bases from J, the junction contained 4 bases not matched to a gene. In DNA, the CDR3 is TGTGCCAGCAGTTACACAAGACAGGGTGAAGCTTTCTTT. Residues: CASSYTRQGEAFF.